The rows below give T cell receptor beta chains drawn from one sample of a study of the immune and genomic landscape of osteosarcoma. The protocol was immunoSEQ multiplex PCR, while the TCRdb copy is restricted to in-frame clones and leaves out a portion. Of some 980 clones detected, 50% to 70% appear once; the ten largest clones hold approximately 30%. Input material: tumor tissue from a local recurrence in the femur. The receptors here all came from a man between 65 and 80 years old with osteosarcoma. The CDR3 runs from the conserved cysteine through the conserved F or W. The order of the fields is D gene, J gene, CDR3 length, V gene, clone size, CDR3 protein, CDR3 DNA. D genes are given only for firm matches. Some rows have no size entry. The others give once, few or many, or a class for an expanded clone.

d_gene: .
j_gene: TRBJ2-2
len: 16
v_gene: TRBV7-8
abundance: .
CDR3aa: CASSLDWQGSSGELFF
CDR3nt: TGTGCCAGCAGCTTAGATTGGCAGGGTAGCTCCGGGGAGCTGTTTTTT

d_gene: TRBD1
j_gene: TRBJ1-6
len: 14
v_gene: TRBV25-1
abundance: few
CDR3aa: CASSGTGDNSPLHF
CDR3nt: TGTGCCAGCAGTGGGACAGGGGATAATTCACCCCTCCACTTT

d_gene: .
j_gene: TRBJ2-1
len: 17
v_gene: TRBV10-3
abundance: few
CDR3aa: CAISESRGRGPHNEQFF
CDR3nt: TGTGCCATCAGTGAGTCGAGAGGGCGGGGACCGCACAATGAGCAGTTCTTC

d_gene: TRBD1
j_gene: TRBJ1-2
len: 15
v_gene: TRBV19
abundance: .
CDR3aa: CASSANRGEGYGYTF
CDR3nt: TGTGCCAGTAGTGCAAACAGGGGAGAAGGCTATGGCTACACCTTC

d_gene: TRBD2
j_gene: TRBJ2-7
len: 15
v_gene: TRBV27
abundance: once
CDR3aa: CASSPGTSGAIGQYF
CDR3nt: TGTGCCAGCAGTCCCGGGACTAGCGGGGCCATTGGGCAGTACTTC

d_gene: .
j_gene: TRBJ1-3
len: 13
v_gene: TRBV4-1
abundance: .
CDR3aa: CASRRSGGNTIYF
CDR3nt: TGCGCCAGCAGGAGATCTGGAGGAAACACCATATATTTT

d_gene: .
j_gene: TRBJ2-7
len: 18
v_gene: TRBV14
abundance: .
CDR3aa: CASSPYRAGWGLSYEQYF
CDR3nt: TGTGCCAGCAGCCCCTACCGCGCGGGGTGGGGGTTATCCTACGAGCAGTACTTC

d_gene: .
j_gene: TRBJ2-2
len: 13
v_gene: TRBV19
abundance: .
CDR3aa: CATGNTNTGELFF
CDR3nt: TGTGCCACCGGCAATACGAACACCGGGGAGCTGTTTTTT

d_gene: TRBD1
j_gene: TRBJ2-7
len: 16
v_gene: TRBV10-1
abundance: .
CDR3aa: CASSESGRGHFDEQYF
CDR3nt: TGCGCCAGCAGTGAGTCCGGCAGGGGGCATTTCGACGAGCAGTACTTC

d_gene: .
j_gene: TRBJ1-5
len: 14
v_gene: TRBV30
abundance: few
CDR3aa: CAFRGFGSNQPQHF
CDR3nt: TGTGCCTTTAGGGGTTTTGGCAGCAATCAGCCCCAGCATTTT

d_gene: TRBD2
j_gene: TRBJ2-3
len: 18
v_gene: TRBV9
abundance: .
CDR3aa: CASSTRGTSGGRIDTQYF
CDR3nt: TGTGCCAGCAGCACCCGGGGGACTAGCGGGGGGCGTATAGATACGCAGTATTTT

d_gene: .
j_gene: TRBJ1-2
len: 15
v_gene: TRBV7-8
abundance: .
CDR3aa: CASSLGGGANYGYTF
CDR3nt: TGTGCCAGCAGCCTGGGGGGTGGGGCGAACTATGGCTACACCTTC

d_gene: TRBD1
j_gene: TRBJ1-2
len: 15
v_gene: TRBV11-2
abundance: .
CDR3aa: CASSSPDRVYYGYTF
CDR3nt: TGTGCCAGCAGCTCGCCCGACAGGGTTTACTATGGCTACACCTTC

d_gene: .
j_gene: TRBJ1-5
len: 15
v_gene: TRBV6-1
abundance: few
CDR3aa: CASSEERGSYQPQHF
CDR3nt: TGTGCCAGCAGTGAAGAGCGGGGAAGTTATCAGCCCCAGCATTTT

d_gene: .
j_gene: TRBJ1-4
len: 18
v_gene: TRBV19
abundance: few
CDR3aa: CASSIDRGSGFPNEKLFF
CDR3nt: TGTGCCAGTAGTATAGATCGCGGATCGGGGTTTCCAAATGAAAAACTGTTTTTT

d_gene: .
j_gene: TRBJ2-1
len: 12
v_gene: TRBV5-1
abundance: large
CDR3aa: CASSLDNNEQFF
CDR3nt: TGCGCCAGCAGCTTGGACAACAATGAGCAGTTCTTC

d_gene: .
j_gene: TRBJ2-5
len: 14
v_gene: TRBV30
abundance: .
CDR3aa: CAWSVGGAGETQYF
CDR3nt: TGTGCCTGGAGTGTGGGGGGGGCTGGAGAGACCCAGTACTTC

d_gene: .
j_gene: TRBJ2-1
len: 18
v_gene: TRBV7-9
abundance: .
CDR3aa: CASKSPFGVQTSYNEQFF
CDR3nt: TGTGCCAGCAAGAGTCCATTCGGGGTCCAAACCTCCTACAATGAGCAGTTCTTC

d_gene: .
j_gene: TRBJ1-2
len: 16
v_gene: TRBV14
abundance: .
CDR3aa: CASSLVQSGKTYGYTF
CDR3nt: TGTGCCAGCAGCCTCGTTCAATCTGGAAAGACCTATGGCTACACCTTC

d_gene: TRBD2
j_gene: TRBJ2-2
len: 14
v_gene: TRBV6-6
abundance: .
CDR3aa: CASNTGGPIGELFF
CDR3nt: TGTGCCAGCAATACGGGGGGGCCTATCGGGGAGCTGTTTTTT

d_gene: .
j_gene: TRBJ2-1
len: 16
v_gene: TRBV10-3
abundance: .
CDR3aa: CAISEGAGSSYNEQFF
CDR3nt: TGTGCCATCAGTGAGGGGGCGGGGTCGTCCTACAATGAGCAGTTCTTC

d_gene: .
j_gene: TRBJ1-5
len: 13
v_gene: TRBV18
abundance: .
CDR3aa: CASSPTSNQPQHF
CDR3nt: TGTGCCAGCTCACCAACCAGCAATCAGCCCCAGCATTTT

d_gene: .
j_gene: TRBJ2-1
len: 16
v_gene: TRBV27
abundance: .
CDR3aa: CASRALQGISYNEQFF
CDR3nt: TGTGCCAGCAGAGCCCTACAGGGCATCTCCTACAATGAGCAGTTCTTC

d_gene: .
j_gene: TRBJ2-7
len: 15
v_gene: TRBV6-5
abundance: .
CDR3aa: CASSLDASSADEQYF
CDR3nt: TGTGCCAGCAGTTTGGACGCCTCATCGGCGGACGAGCAGTACTTC

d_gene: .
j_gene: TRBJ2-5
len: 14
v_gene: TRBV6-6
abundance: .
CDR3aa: CATTGRQGQETQYF
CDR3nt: TGTGCCACCACGGGTCGTCAGGGGCAAGAGACCCAGTACTTC

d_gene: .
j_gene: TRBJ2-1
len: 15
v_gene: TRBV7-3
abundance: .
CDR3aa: CASSLIGGRYNEQFF
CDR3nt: TGTGCCAGCAGCTTAATAGGGGGACGGTACAATGAGCAGTTCTTC

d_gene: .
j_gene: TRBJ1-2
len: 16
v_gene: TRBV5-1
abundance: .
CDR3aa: CASSSARGWESGGYTF
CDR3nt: TGCGCCAGCAGCTCGGCTAGGGGGTGGGAGTCAGGCGGCTACACCTTC

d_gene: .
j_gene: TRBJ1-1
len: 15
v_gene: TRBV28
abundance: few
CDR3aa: CASSFSRGGNTEAFF
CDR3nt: TGTGCCAGCAGTTTCTCTAGGGGTGGGAACACTGAAGCTTTCTTT

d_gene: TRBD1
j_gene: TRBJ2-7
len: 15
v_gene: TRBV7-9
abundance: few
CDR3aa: CASSSGTGSSYEQYF
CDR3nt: TGTGCCAGCAGCTCCGGGACAGGCAGCTCCTACGAGCAGTACTTC

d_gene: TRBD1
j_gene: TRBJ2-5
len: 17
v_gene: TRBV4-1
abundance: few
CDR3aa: CASSLAFASGTGETQYF
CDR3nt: TGCGCCAGCAGCCTCGCGTTCGCGTCTGGGACAGGAGAGACCCAGTACTTC

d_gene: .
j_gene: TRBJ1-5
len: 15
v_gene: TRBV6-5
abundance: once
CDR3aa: CASSYLSLRDQPQHF
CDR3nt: TGTGCCAGCAGTTATCTGTCCTTGCGGGATCAGCCCCAGCATTTT

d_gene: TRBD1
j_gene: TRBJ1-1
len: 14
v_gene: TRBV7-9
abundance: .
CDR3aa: CASSLDRGNTEAFF
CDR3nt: TGTGCCAGCAGTTTGGACAGGGGAAACACTGAAGCTTTCTTT

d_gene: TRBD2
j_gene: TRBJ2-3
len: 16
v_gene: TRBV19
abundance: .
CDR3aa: CASSPGTSGRTDTQYF
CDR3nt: TGTGCCAGTAGCCCAGGGACTAGCGGGCGCACAGATACGCAGTATTTT

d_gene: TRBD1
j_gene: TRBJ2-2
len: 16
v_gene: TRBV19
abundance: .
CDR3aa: CASSIAGTGMAGELFF
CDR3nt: TGTGCCAGTAGTATTGCCGGGACAGGGATGGCCGGGGAGCTGTTTTTT

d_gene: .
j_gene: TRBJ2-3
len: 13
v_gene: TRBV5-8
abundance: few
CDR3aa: CASSQSRTDTQYF
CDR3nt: TGTGCCAGCAGCCAATCACGCACAGATACGCAGTATTTT

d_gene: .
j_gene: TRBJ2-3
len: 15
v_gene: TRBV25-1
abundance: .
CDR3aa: CASSEGTGSTDTQYF
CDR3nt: TGTGCCAGCAGTGAAGGAACGGGGAGCACAGATACGCAGTATTTT

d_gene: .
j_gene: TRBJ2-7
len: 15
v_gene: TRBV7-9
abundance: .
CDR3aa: CASSLFPPEEYEQYF
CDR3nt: TGTGCCAGCAGCTTGTTTCCCCCCGAGGAATACGAGCAGTACTTC

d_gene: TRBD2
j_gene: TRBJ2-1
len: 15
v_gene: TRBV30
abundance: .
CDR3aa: CAWSVPGGFYNEQFF
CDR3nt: TGTGCCTGGAGTGTACCGGGGGGGTTCTACAATGAGCAGTTCTTC

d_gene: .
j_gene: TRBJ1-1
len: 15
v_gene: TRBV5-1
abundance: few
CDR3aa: CASSQSGTANTEAFF
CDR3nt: TGCGCCAGCAGCCAATCCGGGACGGCGAACACTGAAGCTTTCTTT

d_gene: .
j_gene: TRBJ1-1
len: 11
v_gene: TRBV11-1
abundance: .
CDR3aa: CASTGAPEAFF
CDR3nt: TGTGCCAGCACGGGCGCCCCTGAAGCTTTCTTT

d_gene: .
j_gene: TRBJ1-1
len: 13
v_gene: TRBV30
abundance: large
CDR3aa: CAWSVHGNTEAFF
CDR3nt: TGTGCCTGGAGTGTACACGGAAACACTGAAGCTTTCTTT

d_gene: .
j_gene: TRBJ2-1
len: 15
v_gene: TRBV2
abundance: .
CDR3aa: CASSLGPWPRNEQFF
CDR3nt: TGTGCCAGCAGTTTGGGACCCTGGCCCAGGAATGAGCAGTTCTTC

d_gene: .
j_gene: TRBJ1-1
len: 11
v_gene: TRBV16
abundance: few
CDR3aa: CASSQSAEAFF
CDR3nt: TGTGCCAGCAGCCAATCCGCTGAAGCTTTCTTT

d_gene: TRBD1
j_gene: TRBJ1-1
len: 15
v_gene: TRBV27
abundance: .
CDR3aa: CASSELGTGPTEAFF
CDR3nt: TGTGCCAGCAGTGAATTGGGGACAGGGCCCACTGAAGCTTTCTTT

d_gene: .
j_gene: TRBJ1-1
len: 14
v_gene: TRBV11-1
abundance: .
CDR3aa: CASSLGGGNTEAFF
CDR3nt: TGTGCCAGCAGCTTAGGTGGGGGGAACACTGAAGCTTTCTTT

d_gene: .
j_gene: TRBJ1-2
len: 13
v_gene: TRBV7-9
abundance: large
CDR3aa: CASSQGDNYGYTF
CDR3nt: TGTGCCAGCAGCCAAGGGGACAACTATGGCTACACCTTC

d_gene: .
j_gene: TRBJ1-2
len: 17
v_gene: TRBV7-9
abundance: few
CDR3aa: CASSPWDTKTGGYGYTF
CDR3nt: TGTGCCAGCAGCCCCTGGGACACTAAAACCGGAGGCTATGGCTACACCTTC

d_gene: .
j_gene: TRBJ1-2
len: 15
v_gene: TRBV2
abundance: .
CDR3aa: CASISWDLANYGYTF
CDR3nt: TGTGCCAGCATTTCGTGGGACCTTGCTAACTATGGCTACACCTTC

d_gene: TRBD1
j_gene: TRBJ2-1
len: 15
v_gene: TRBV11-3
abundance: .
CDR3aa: CASSLGPTGGNEQFF
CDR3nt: TGTGCCAGCAGCTTAGGCCCGACAGGGGGTAATGAGCAGTTCTTC

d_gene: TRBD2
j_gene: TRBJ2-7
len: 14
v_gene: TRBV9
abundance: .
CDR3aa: CASSLTSGGYEQYF
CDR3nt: TGTGCCAGCAGCCTAACTAGCGGGGGATACGAGCAGTACTTC

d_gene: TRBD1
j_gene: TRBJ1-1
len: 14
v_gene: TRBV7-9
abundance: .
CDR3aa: CASSLAGQIKGAFF
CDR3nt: TGTGCCAGCAGCTTAGCGGGACAGATCAAGGGGGCTTTCTTT

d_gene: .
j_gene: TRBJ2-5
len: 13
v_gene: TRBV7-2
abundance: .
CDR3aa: CASTLSVLETQYF
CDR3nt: TGTGCCAGCACGCTTAGTGTATTAGAGACCCAGTACTTC

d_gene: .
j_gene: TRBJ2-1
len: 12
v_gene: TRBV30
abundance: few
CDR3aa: CAWSVSHNEQFF
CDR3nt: TGTGCCTGGAGTGTAAGCCACAATGAGCAGTTCTTC

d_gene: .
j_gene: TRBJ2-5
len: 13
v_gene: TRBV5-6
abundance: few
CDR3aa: CASSFGFRETQYF
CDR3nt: TGTGCCAGCAGCTTTGGGTTTAGGGAGACCCAGTACTTC

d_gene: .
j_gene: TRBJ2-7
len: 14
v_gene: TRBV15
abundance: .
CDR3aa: CATSRAGEFDEQYF
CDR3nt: TGTGCCACCAGCAGAGCAGGGGAGTTTGACGAGCAGTACTTC

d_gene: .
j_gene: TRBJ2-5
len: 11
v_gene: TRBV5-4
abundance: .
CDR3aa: CASSLMETQYF
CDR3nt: TGTGCCAGCAGCTTGATGGAGACCCAGTACTTC

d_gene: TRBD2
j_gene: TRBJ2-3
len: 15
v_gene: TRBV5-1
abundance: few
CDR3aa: CASSLDSGATDTQYF
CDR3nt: TGCGCCAGCAGCTTGGATAGCGGGGCCACAGATACGCAGTATTTT

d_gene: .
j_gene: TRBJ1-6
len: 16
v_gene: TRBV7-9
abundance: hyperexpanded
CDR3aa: CASSLDFSSYNSPLHF
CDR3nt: TGTGCCAGCAGCTTGGACTTCAGCTCCTATAATTCACCCCTCCACTTT

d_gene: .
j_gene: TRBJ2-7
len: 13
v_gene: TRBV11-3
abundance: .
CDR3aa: CASSSRDGYEQYF
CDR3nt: TGTGCCAGCAGCTCCCGGGACGGCTACGAGCAGTACTTC

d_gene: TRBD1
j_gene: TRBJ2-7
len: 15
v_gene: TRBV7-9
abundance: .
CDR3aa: CASSESRDRPYEQYF
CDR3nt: TGTGCCAGCAGCGAGAGCCGGGACAGACCCTACGAGCAGTACTTC